A selection of T cell receptor beta chains follows, all from one sample in a study of chemoradiotherapy in HPV16-positive cancers. Sequenced by immunoSEQ multiplex PCR; TCRdb stores in-frame clones only, minus some. This table has 8,000 to 9,000 clones, approximately 88% appearing once. The specimen was blood, collected from a patient who underwent chemoradiotherapy. The receptors come from a human donor with HPV-associated anogenital cancer. Each CDR3 is given with its conserved first and last residue. A D gene is named only where the DNA matches it firmly. The size field is filled for only some rows; it gives once, few, many or a size class.

. . TRBJ2-2 TRBV9 CASTPSGLSTGELFF TGTGCCAGCACCCCCTCTGGACTTTCCACCGGGGAGCTGTTTTTT
. . TRBJ2-2 TRBV7-2 CASSLAGLHTGELFF TGTGCCAGCAGCTTAGCGGGACTCCACACCGGGGAGCTGTTTTTT
. . TRBJ1-2 TRBV18 CASSPLDANGYTF TGTGCCAGCTCACCCTTGGACGCAAATGGCTACACCTTC
. . TRBJ1-1 TRBV5-1 CASSREGVMNTEAFF TGCGCCAGTAGCAGGGAGGGCGTAATGAACACTGAAGCTTTCTTT
. few TRBJ1-3 TRBV28 CAGSTESSGNTIYF TGTGCCGGTTCGACGGAAAGCTCTGGAAACACCATATATTTT
. once TRBJ1-4 TRBV7-2 CASSFGRTYNEKLFF TGTGCCAGCAGCTTCGGCAGGACTTATAATGAAAAACTGTTTTTT
. once TRBJ2-1 TRBV7-9 CASSLGDPQFF TGTGCCAGCAGCTTAGGGGACCCGCAGTTCTTC
. . TRBJ1-1 TRBV19 CASSISANTEAFF TGTGCCAGTAGTATCTCCGCGAACACTGAAGCTTTCTTT
TRBD1 . TRBJ1-2 TRBV4-2 CASSWDRGEYGYTF TGTGCCAGCAGCTGGGACAGGGGGGAATATGGCTACACCTTC
TRBD2 . TRBJ2-2 TRBV5-1 CASSPGGHTGELFF TGCGCCAGCAGCCCGGGAGGACATACCGGGGAGCTGTTTTTT
. few TRBJ1-3 TRBV10-2 CASSALGDSGNTIYF TGCGCCAGCAGTGCACTAGGAGACTCTGGAAACACCATATATTTT
TRBD1 . TRBJ1-1 TRBV7-9 CASSHGPGQGRDTEAFF TGTGCCAGCAGCCATGGGCCGGGACAGGGGAGGGACACTGAAGCTTTCTTT
TRBD1 . TRBJ2-3 TRBV11-2 CASSFSGQSTDTQYF TGTGCCAGCAGCTTTTCGGGACAGTCCACAGATACGCAGTATTTT
TRBD1 . TRBJ2-7 TRBV5-1 CASSLVRGTGYRESYEQYF TGCGCCAGCAGCTTGGTGAGGGGGACAGGGTATCGGGAATCCTACGAGCAGTACTTC
. . TRBJ2-3 TRBV5-1 CASSLGRATDTQYF TGCGCCAGCAGCTTGGGGAGGGCCACAGATACGCAGTATTTT
TRBD2 . TRBJ2-7 TRBV6-5 CASSSEREAYEQYF TGTGCCAGCAGTTCCGAGCGGGAGGCCTACGAGCAGTACTTC
. . TRBJ1-2 TRBV6-1 CASSEGRRVGNYGYTF TGTGCCAGCAGTGAAGGTCGAAGGGTCGGGAACTATGGCTACACCTTC
. . TRBJ2-5 TRBV6-1 CASSELQSWETQYF TGTGCCAGCAGTGAATTACAGAGTTGGGAGACCCAGTACTTC
. . TRBJ2-5 TRBV7-2 CASSLGRRETQYF TGTGCCAGCAGCTTAGGGAGGAGAGAGACCCAGTACTTC
TRBD2 few TRBJ2-3 TRBV4-2 CASSQAGGGSGGALDTQYF TGTGCCAGCAGCCAAGCGGGCGGTGGGAGCGGGGGGGCATTAGATACGCAGTATTTT
. . TRBJ1-2 TRBV19 CASSTPTAFYGYTF TGTGCCAGTAGTACCCCGACGGCATTCTATGGCTACACCTTC
. . TRBJ1-1 TRBV28 CASSEDIRNTEAFF TGTGCCAGCAGTGAAGACATACGAAACACTGAAGCTTTCTTT
TRBD1 . TRBJ2-5 TRBV18 CASSVSGTGGRGSQETQYF TGTGCCAGCTCAGTCTCCGGGACAGGGGGCCGAGGTAGCCAAGAGACCCAGTACTTC
. . TRBJ1-2 TRBV18 CASSPSPESSYTF TGTGCCAGCTCACCTTCCCCTGAGTCTAGCTACACCTTC
. . TRBJ1-1 TRBV6-4 CASSPAPGNTEAFF TGTGCCAGCAGTCCCGCACCGGGGAACACTGAAGCTTTCTTT
. . TRBJ1-2 TRBV2 CASTPRGQHYNYGYTF TGTGCCAGCACCCCCCGGGGGCAGCATTATAACTATGGCTACACCTTC
TRBD2 . TRBJ2-2 TRBV28 CASSPPDAGVGELFF TGTGCCAGCAGTCCCCCAGACGCGGGGGTGGGGGAGCTGTTTTTT
TRBD1 . TRBJ2-7 TRBV5-1 CASSWGQGRLYEQYF TGCGCCAGCAGCTGGGGACAGGGGAGGCTCTACGAGCAGTACTTC
. once TRBJ1-6 TRBV4-1 CASSQGQLYSPLHF TGCGCCAGCAGCCAAGGACAGCTATATTCACCCCTCCACTTT
. . TRBJ2-7 TRBV6-6 CASSPSYEQYF TGTGCCAGCAGCCCTTCCTACGAGCAGTACTTC
. . TRBJ2-3 TRBV29-1 CSFYSGSTDTQYF TGCAGCTTCTATAGCGGTAGCACAGATACGCAGTATTTT
. . TRBJ2-6 TRBV12-2 CASRLVCAGANVLTF TGTGCAAGTCGCTTAGTGTGTGCTGGGGCCAACGTCCTGACTTTC
. . TRBJ2-2 TRBV7-7 CASSLGMNTGELFF TGTGCTAGCAGCTTAGGAATGAACACCGGGGAGCTGTTTTTT
. . TRBJ1-5 TRBV5-5 CASSLTGQNNQPQHF TGTGCCAGCAGCTTGACTGGGCAGAACAATCAGCCCCAGCATTTT
. . TRBJ1-1 TRBV6-1 CASRYRSEAFF TGTGCCAGCAGGTATCGAAGCGAAGCTTTCTTT
TRBD2 . TRBJ2-7 TRBV5-1 CASSLQTSGIGTYEQYF TGCGCCAGCAGCTTGCAAACTAGCGGGATAGGTACCTACGAGCAGTACTTC
. . TRBJ1-2 TRBV9 CASSGESGNYGYTF TGTGCCAGCAGCGGGGAATCAGGGAACTATGGCTACACCTTC
TRBD2 . TRBJ2-3 TRBV10-3 CAISESGLGWASTDTQYF TGTGCCATCAGTGAGTCGGGACTAGGGTGGGCTAGCACAGATACGCAGTATTTT
. . TRBJ1-5 TRBV5-4 CASSFGEGQPQHF TGTGCCAGCAGCTTTGGAGAGGGTCAGCCCCAGCATTTT
. . TRBJ2-3 TRBV28 CASSFGNTQYF TGTGCCAGCAGTTTCGGTAATACGCAGTATTTT
TRBD1 . TRBJ1-4 TRBV5-1 CASSLGDRGAEKLFF TGCGCCAGCAGCTTGGGGGACAGGGGAGCTGAAAAACTGTTTTTT
. . TRBJ1-1 TRBV30 CAWSGYGVPEAFF TGTGCCTGGAGCGGGTACGGGGTCCCTGAAGCTTTCTTT
. few TRBJ1-2 TRBV30 CAWSEGGIAGYTF TGTGCCTGGAGTGAGGGAGGGATAGCGGGCTACACCTTC
. once TRBJ1-2 TRBV14 CASSRFRDGTNYGYTF TGTGCCAGCAGCCGCTTCCGGGACGGGACTAACTATGGCTACACCTTC
TRBD1 . TRBJ2-1 TRBV5-4 CASSQGTGGYNEQFF TGTGCCAGCAGCCAGGGGACAGGGGGCTACAATGAGCAGTTCTTC
. . TRBJ1-5 TRBV20-1 CSAKLHPAQHF TGCAGTGCTAAATTACACCCCGCCCAGCATTTT
TRBD1 . TRBJ1-6 TRBV6-5 CASRAGQEINSPLHF TGTGCCAGCAGGGCCGGACAGGAAATTAATTCACCCCTCCACTTT
. . TRBJ1-1 TRBV13 CASSFAQEDAFF TGTGCCAGCAGCTTTGCACAGGAGGACGCTTTCTTT
TRBD2 once TRBJ2-1 TRBV14 CASSPLGTSGRTYNEQFF TGTGCCAGCAGCCCCCTCGGGACTAGCGGGAGGACCTACAATGAGCAGTTCTTC
TRBD1 . TRBJ2-5 TRBV7-9 CASSLSWDSQETQYF TGTGCCAGCAGCTTAAGTTGGGACAGTCAAGAGACCCAGTACTTC